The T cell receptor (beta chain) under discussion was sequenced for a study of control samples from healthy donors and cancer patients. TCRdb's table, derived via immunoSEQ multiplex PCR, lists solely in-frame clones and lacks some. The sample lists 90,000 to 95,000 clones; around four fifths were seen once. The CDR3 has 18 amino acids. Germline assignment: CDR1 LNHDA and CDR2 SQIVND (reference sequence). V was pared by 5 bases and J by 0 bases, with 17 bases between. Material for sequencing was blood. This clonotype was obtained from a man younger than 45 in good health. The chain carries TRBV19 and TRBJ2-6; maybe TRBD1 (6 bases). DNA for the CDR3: TGTGCCAGTAGTTCCCGGGACAAAAAATACTCTGGGGCCAACGTCCTGACTTTC. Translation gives CASSSRDKKYSGANVLTF.